The rows below give T cell receptor beta chains drawn from one sample of a study of blood T cell repertoires in COVID-19. The assay was immunoSEQ multiplex PCR, and TCRdb's table has in-frame clones only and misses some. The sample yields fewer than 250,000 clones, around four fifths seen once. What was sequenced was PBMCs or T cells enriched from blood (not recorded which). The receptors were gathered from a woman between 40 and 55 years old who had been exposed to COVID-19. The CDR3 runs from the conserved cysteine through the conserved F or W. The D gene is left open where the match is weak.

v_call	j_call	d_call	cdr3_aa
TRBV10-1	TRBJ1-1	NA	CASSDQGKNTEAFF
TRBV5-1	TRBJ2-1	NA	CASSGDRSSYNEQFF
TRBV6-6	TRBJ1-5	NA	CASSYDSSNQPQHF
TRBV27	TRBJ2-1	TRBD2	CASRTGTSGFNEQFF
TRBV5-4	TRBJ1-2	TRBD1	CASSPPGQGRTNYGYTF
TRBV19	TRBJ1-1	TRBD1	CASSYIPGQETEAFF
TRBV28	TRBJ1-5	NA	CASRGASNQPQHF
TRBV7-8	TRBJ2-7	NA	CASSPKKTGLGGYEQYF
TRBV6-6	TRBJ2-3	NA	CASGDYREADTQYF
TRBV7-6	TRBJ2-3	TRBD2	CASSLSSSGGRVTQYF
TRBV9	TRBJ2-3	TRBD2	CASSSSGSGGGTDTQYF
TRBV27	TRBJ1-5	TRBD1	CASSVSMTGGARPDQPQHF
TRBV7-2	TRBJ1-3	NA	CASTLERPSGNTIYF
TRBV3-1/TRBV3-2	TRBJ1-2	TRBD1	CASSQDPGTGSGYTF
TRBV5-1	TRBJ2-2	NA	CASSWGLDTGELFF
TRBV28	TRBJ2-5	TRBD1	CASSLLGDRGMKTQYF
TRBV2	TRBJ1-2	NA	CASSFTGNLGYTF
TRBV19	TRBJ1-3	TRBD1	CASSSDRRSGNTIYF
TRBV2	TRBJ1-4	NA	CASSDSTGWLTNEKLFF
TRBV6-2/TRBV6-3	TRBJ1-1	NA	CASSYSLGRNTEAFF
TRBV27	TRBJ2-2	TRBD1	CASRQGPNTGELFF
TRBV19	TRBJ1-1	TRBD1	CASSIAGGTEAFF
TRBV11-2	TRBJ2-3	TRBD2	CASNRGSGGVGTDTQYF
TRBV6-5	TRBJ1-5	TRBD1	CASRNTGGSNQPQHF
TRBV3-1/TRBV3-2	TRBJ2-2	TRBD1	CASSQEDRGGNTGELFF
TRBV5-1	TRBJ1-4	NA	CASSLAGTATTNEKLFF
TRBV7-9	TRBJ1-1	TRBD1	CASSTMTGVGTEAFF
TRBV11-2	TRBJ1-1	TRBD1	CASSLGADRGFTEAFF
TRBV28	TRBJ2-3	TRBD2	CASSLGASGSPDTQYF
TRBV10-1	TRBJ1-3	TRBD1	CASSGRQGSGNTIYF
TRBV7-2	TRBJ2-2	NA	CASSSQGRLNTGELFF
TRBV15	TRBJ2-3	NA	CATSRARGRGTDTQYF
TRBV9	TRBJ2-7	TRBD1	CASSETGDSYEQYF
TRBV27	TRBJ2-1	TRBD2	CASSYYTSGDEQFF
TRBV19	TRBJ1-1	NA	CASSIARHTNTEAFF
TRBV9	TRBJ1-4	NA	CASSDRTGSEKLFF
TRBV4-3	TRBJ2-1	TRBD2	CASSQTSGGLNEQFF
TRBV7-8	TRBJ2-5	TRBD2	CASSLGLAEETQYF
TRBV6-1	TRBJ1-1	NA	CASSEGGWTEAFF
TRBV5-1	TRBJ2-7	NA	CASMAGNEQYF
TRBV11-1	TRBJ2-7	TRBD1	CASSAPGTGVYEQYF
TRBV7-2	TRBJ1-4	TRBD1	CASSYRGTNEKLFF
TRBV6-5	TRBJ1-3	NA	CASSNTGSPGNTIYF
TRBV5-1	TRBJ1-6	TRBD1	CASTLQQGNSPLHF
TRBV6-5	TRBJ1-5	NA	CASRQGSLNQPQHF
TRBV6-2/TRBV6-3	TRBJ1-1	NA	CASSYSKILPTEAFF
TRBV5-1	TRBJ1-5	NA	CASSFAGVRNQPQHF
TRBV19	TRBJ1-4	NA	CASSVSAGRSNEKLFF
TRBV19	TRBJ1-2	NA	CASSIQGYGYTF
TRBV6-5	TRBJ2-1	NA	CASSPTGYNEQFF
TRBV3-1/TRBV3-2	TRBJ2-7	NA	CASSHALGGSITF
TRBV27	TRBJ2-3	TRBD1	CASRPHRGTDTQYF
TRBV28	TRBJ2-3	NA	CASSGTPHGTDTQYF
TRBV5-1	TRBJ2-7	TRBD1	CASSLGTGGYEQYF
TRBV5-1	TRBJ2-7	NA	CASSLGTTTNGEQYF
TRBV28	TRBJ2-7	NA	CASSQGIPYEQYF
TRBV11-1	TRBJ1-1	NA	CASSLDGWPEAFF